The subject of this entry is one T cell receptor (beta chain). This entry belongs to a study of T cell changes during pregnancy in multiple sclerosis. Measured with immunoSEQ multiplex PCR; TCRdb has only the in-frame clones, and not every one. This table holds tens of thousands of clones, 80% to 95% found once. This receptor was obtained from a female donor with multiple sclerosis, enrolled in a pregnancy study. The source material was peripheral blood.

The CDR3 protein is CASSPTGGFTEAFF. The CDR3 region has the DNA TGTGCCAGCAGCCCGACAGGGGGCTTCACTGAAGCTTTCTTT. The chain carries TRBV6-5 and TRBJ1-1; 10 bases map to TRBD1. The germline V gene has CDR1 MNHEY and CDR2 SVGAGI. This CDR3 comprises 14 residues. The trim removed 6 bases at V and 4 bases at J, leaving 5 bases unmatched.